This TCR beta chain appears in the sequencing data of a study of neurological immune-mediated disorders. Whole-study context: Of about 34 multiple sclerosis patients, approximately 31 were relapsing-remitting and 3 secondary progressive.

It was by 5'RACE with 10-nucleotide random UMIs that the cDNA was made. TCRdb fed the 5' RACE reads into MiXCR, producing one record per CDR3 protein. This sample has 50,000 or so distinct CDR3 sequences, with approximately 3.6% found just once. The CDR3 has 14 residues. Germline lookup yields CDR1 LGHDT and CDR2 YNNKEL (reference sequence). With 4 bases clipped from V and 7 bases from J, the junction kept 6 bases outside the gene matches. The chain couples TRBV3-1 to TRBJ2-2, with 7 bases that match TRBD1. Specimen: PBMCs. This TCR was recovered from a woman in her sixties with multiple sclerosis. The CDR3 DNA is TGTGCCAGCAGCCTCGGACAGGTTGGCGGGGAGCTGTTTTTT. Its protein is CASSLGQVGGELFF.